What follows is one TCR beta chain and its context. This record comes from a study of CD8 T cells in Susac syndrome. This CDR3 has 15 residues. Trimming stripped 2 bases from V and 2 bases from J, with 9 bases between. CDR1 is LGHDT and CDR2 is YNNKEL in the germline V gene (reference sequence). RNA, at roughly 0.5 to 1 ug, was reverse transcribed with random hexamers. Amplification of TCR beta CDR3 across 54 Vbeta and 13 Jbeta was performed with immunoSEQ multiplex PCR. TCRdb re-called the immunoSEQ multiplex PCR reads with MiXCR, one entry per CDR3 protein. The sample contains more than 250,000 distinct CDR3 sequences, under 95% of which appear only once.

The sample was CD4+ T cells from PBMCs. This receptor was identified in a human donor with multiple sclerosis. This chain links TRBV3-1 with TRBJ2-2; D uncertain. CDR3 sequence: CASSQQPSNTGELFF. In DNA, the CDR3 is TGTGCCAGCAGCCAACAGCCTAGTAACACCGGGGAGCTGTTTTTT.